The rows below give T cell receptor beta chains drawn from one sample of a study of cytomegalovirus exposure and HLA in healthy donors. The assay was immunoSEQ multiplex PCR, and TCRdb's table has in-frame clones only and misses some. The data hold around 150,000 clones, with 75% to 90% observed a single time. The sequenced sample consisted of PBMCs. Receptor source: a woman aged 18-29 years in good health and CMV-seronegative. Each CDR3 is given with its conserved first and last residue.

V	CDR3
TRBV10-3	CAISESDRVYEQYF
TRBV7-2	CASSLTSRGNYGYTF
TRBV7-2	CASSFGLAGVWFF
TRBV4-3	CASSQDPGSTGNTIYF
TRBV7-8	CASSPPPGSNQPQHF
TRBV2	CASSERGTASNYGYTF
TRBV5-1	CASSGPTTGRRIPSYTF
TRBV5-4	CASSQRGQPNTGELFF
TRBV15	CATSRDKGQGGAGELFF
TRBV5-1	CASSRDRAQETQYF
TRBV9	CASSVEGDRSNEKLFF
TRBV2	CARSHSRGGGGELFF
TRBV19	CASSPMTGGAHEQYF
TRBV5-6	CATYRGEGHTYNEQFF
TRBV19	CASSMGPAKAPEQYF
TRBV7-9	CASKDRGYMSEAFF
TRBV19	CASSIDLQAYEQYF
TRBV2	CAGKEAPQSPLHF
TRBV29-1	CSAQGTGGFATNEKLFF
TRBV27	CASSFLTSGGVPGKLFF
TRBV27	CASSPGQGAKTQYF
TRBV4-1	CASSQDGWEQYF